The 6 T cell receptor beta chains below come from one sample, sequenced in a study of blood T cell repertoires in COVID-19. Assay: immunoSEQ multiplex PCR; the TCRdb copy retains only in-frame clones and omits some. Here the sample spans about 200,000 clones, 90% being singletons. The sequenced material came from peripheral blood. These receptors all come from a man between 50 and 59 years old with acute or convalescent COVID-19.

V usage is TRBV23-1 and J usage is TRBJ2-7, with D unresolved. TRBV23-1 is known as an ORF, though its function is uncertain. The CDR3 length is 14 residues. V dropped 0 bases and J dropped 0 bases, with 6 bases sitting between them. CDR3 DNA: TGCGCCAGCAGTCAATCGAGGCACTCCTACGAGCAGTACGTC. Its translation: CASSQSRHSYEQYV.

The V call is TRBV5-1, the J call TRBJ2-5; weak D call: TRBD2 (6 bases). Per the germline V gene, CDR1 is SGHRS and CDR2 is YFSETQ. Trimming left V 4 bases short and J 2 bases short, with 18 bases between. The CDR3 runs to 16 residues. DNA of the CDR3: TGCGCCAGCAGCCTAGAACCACGGGACTGGCAAGAGACCCAGTACTTC. Translated: CASSLEPRDWQETQYF.

The CDR3 DNA reads as TGTGCCAGCAGCTTAGAGGGGGACTACGAGCAGTACGTC. Protein: CASSLEGDYEQYV. This chain links TRBV7-9 with TRBJ2-7; possibly TRBD1 for D (6 bases). Germline-derived CDR1 and CDR2 are SEHNR and FQNEAQ (reference sequence). V lost 1 base, J lost 3 bases, and 7 bases lay in between. This CDR3 contains 13 residues.

The V gene is TRBV6-7, the J gene TRBJ1-2; 7 nucleotides match TRBD1. TRBV6-7 is reported as an ORF; its role is uncertain. CDR3 length: 15 amino acids. V was pared by 1 base and J by 4 bases, with 6 bases of the junction left unmatched. The chain's CDR3 is CASSYLSRGSYGYTF. CDR3 in DNA: TGTGCCAGCAGTTACTTATCCAGGGGGTCCTATGGCTACACCTTC.

This clone was picked up a small number of times. This rearrangement joins TRBV5-1 to TRBJ2-3; 7 positions agree with TRBD1. Germline V CDR1 and CDR2: SGHRS, YFSETQ. The CDR3 is 17 amino acids. The trim removed 1 base at V and 0 bases at J, leaving 8 bases unmatched. The CDR3, as DNA: TGCGCCAGCAGCTTGATCGGGACAGCTTATAGCACAGATACGCAGTATTTT. Its translation is CASSLIGTAYSTDTQYF.

In DNA, the CDR3 is TGCGCCAGCAGCCAAGTGGTTCCCGTGCGGGGAGGGTCTGGAAACACCATATATTTT. This sequence encodes CASSQVVPVRGGSGNTIYF. The chain joins TRBV4-3 to TRBJ1-3; D gene uncertain. Germline CDR1 and CDR2: LGHNA and YSLEER. The V end was cut by 1 base, the J end by 1 base, with 20 bases between. The CDR3 has 19 residues.